Below are 15 T cell receptor beta chains sequenced from a single sample in a study of OX40 agonist ivuxolimab in advanced cancers. Profiling relied on immunoSEQ multiplex PCR, and the TCRdb table lists in-frame clones only, not all of them. This table holds approximately 41,000 clones, roughly 90% found once. The material was CD4+ or CD8+ T cells sorted from blood, obtained in a trial of the OX40 agonist ivuxolimab. The receptors were sampled from an adult with an advanced solid tumor such as melanoma, head and neck, liver or kidney cancer.

This rearrangement joins TRBV11-3 to TRBJ2-7; TRBD1 might be the D (5 bases). The V end was cut by 5 bases, the J end by 1 base, with 9 bases between. The CDR3 length is 13 residues. Per germline, CDR1 SGHNT and CDR2 YENEEA. This chain's CDR3 is CASSGRDSYEQYF. The CDR3 DNA is TGTGCCAGCAGCGGCAGGGATTCCTACGAGCAGTACTTC.

Details on this clone: One junction end disagrees with the germline gene, perhaps due to a read error. The chain carries TRBV10-3 and TRBJ1-2, with 9 bases matching TRBD1. The germline V gene has CDR1 ENHRY and CDR2 SYGVKD. The CDR3 has 12 amino acids. CDR3 sequence reads: CAISGSQGATAF. CDR3 nucleotide sequence: TGTGCCATCAGTGGGTCACAGGGGGCTACAGCCTTC.

The rearrangement links TRBV7-3 to TRBJ1-3, with 9 bases that match TRBD1. The CDR3 is 14 amino acids. J was trimmed by 3 bases and V by 4 bases; bases with no gene match: 1. Germline V gene data show CDR1 as SGHTA and CDR2 as FQGTGA. The CDR3 DNA follows: TGTGCCAGCAGCTCGGACAGGGGTGGAAACACCATATATTTT. It yields the protein CASSSDRGGNTIYF.

The gene calls are TRBV18 and TRBJ2-1; TRBD1 matches 7 bases. Germline CDR1 reads KGHSH; CDR2 reads LQKENI. The CDR3 covers 15 residues. V was clipped by 6 bases and J by 1 base; unmatched bases: 6. The CDR3 DNA reads TGTGCCAGCTCGCCTCAGGGGGTGTCCTACAATGAGCAGTTCTTC. Amino acids: CASSPQGVSYNEQFF. Full variable domain (missing parts from reference TRBV18 and TRBJ2-1): NAGVMQNPRHLVRRRGQEARLRCSPMKGHSHVYWYRQLPEEGLKFMVYLQKENIIDESGMPKERFSAEFPKEGPSILRIQQVVRGDSAAYFCASSPQGVSYNEQFFGPGTRLTVL.

The rearrangement links TRBV7-2 to TRBJ2-2, with 9 bases aligning to TRBD2. CDR3 length equals 16 residues. The trim removed 1 base at V and 5 bases at J, leaving 5 bases unmatched. From germline, CDR1 is SGHTA and CDR2 FQGNSA. The CDR3, as DNA: TGTGCCAGCAGCTTAGTGGGTACTAGCGGGACCGGGGAGCTGTTTTTT. This gives the protein CASSLVGTSGTGELFF.

The V call is TRBV7-2, the J call TRBJ1-6, with 10 bases matching TRBD1. V shed 3 bases and J 8 bases; nucleotides not matched to a gene: 4. There are 15 residues in the CDR3. The germline CDR1 and CDR2 sequences are SGHTA and FQGNSA. The CDR3 loop is CASSLRQGAYSPLHF. The CDR3, as DNA: TGTGCCAGCAGCTTGCGACAGGGGGCCTATTCACCCCTCCACTTT. Full variable domain (outside the CDR3, taken from reference TRBV7-2 and TRBJ1-6): GAGVSQSPSNKVTEKGKDVELRCDPISGHTALYWYRQSLGQGLEFLIYFQGNSAPDKSGLPSDRFSAERTGGSVSTLTIQRTQQEDSAVYLCASSLRQGAYSPLHFGNGTRLTVT.

The rearrangement links TRBV7-2 to TRBJ1-4; D uncertain. V dropped 5 bases and J dropped 8 bases, with 12 bases sitting between them. There are 13 residues in the CDR3. Germline CDR1 reads SGHTA; CDR2 reads FQGNSA. The CDR3 coding sequence is TGTGCCAGCAGCACCCGGCCTGAGGAAAAACTGTTTTTT. Translating gives CASSTRPEEKLFF.

J is TRBJ2-7 and V is TRBV11-2; D is unresolved. The CDR3 runs to 13 residues. Germline lookup yields CDR1 SGHAT and CDR2 FQNNGV. Trimming removed 5 bases from V and 0 bases from J, with 8 bases in between. CDR3 bases: TGTGCCAGCAGCCGCCTCAGCTCCTACGAGCAGTACTTC. As protein: CASSRLSSYEQYF.

This chain links TRBV7-3 with TRBJ1-6; D remains unclear. V dropped 5 bases and J dropped 10 bases, with 12 bases sitting between them. The CDR3 has 13 residues. Germline values: CDR1 SGHTA, CDR2 FQGTGA. CDR3 coding DNA: TGTGCCAGCAGCCCCGAGCCTGGATCACCCCTCCACTTT. Protein sequence: CASSPEPGSPLHF.

V is TRBV5-4 and J is TRBJ2-1, with D unclear. CDR3 length: 15 amino acids. Trimming cost V 5 bases and J 7 bases, with 19 bases left between them. The germline V gene encodes CDR1 SGHNT and CDR2 YYREEE (reference sequence). This CDR3 is CASSQTAAARNEQFF. CDR3 DNA: TGTGCCAGCAGTCAGACTGCCGCGGCGAGGAATGAGCAGTTCTTC. The full variable domain, its missing parts supplied by reference TRBV5-4 and TRBJ2-1, is ETGVTQSPTHLIKTRGQQVTLRCSSQSGHNTVSWYQQALGQGPQFIFQYYREEENGRGNFPPRFSGLQFPNYSSELNVNALELDDSALYLCASSQTAAARNEQFFGPGTRLTVL.

There are a few counts of this clone. The chain combines TRBV6-5 with TRBJ2-7, with 10 bases identical to TRBD2. The CDR3 is 15 residues long. From germline, CDR1 is MNHEY and CDR2 SVGAGI. The ends lost 5 bases at V and 3 bases at J; junction bases unmatched: 7. The CDR3 loop reads CASSPIAGGFYEQYF. For the CDR3, the DNA is TGTGCCAGCAGTCCCATAGCGGGGGGCTTCTACGAGCAGTACTTC.

The chain combines TRBV6-1 with TRBJ2-4; TRBD1 is a possible D gene (8 bases). This CDR3 spans 14 amino acids. Germline lookup yields CDR1 MNHNS and CDR2 SASEGT. Between the trimmed V and J ends, which lost 7 bases and 7 bases, there was a span of 17 bases. CDR3 amino acids: CASNQQGGENIQYF. In DNA form, the CDR3 reads TGTGCCAGCAATCAACAGGGGGGGGAGAACATTCAGTACTTC.

The V call is TRBV6-6, the J call TRBJ2-5, with 11 positions matching TRBD2. In germline, CDR1 is MNHNY, CDR2 SVGAGI (reference sequence). V shed 8 bases, J shed 1 base, and the junction held 3 bases outside the gene matches. The CDR3 length is 14 residues. The CDR3 reads CASFGTSGQETQYF. The CDR3 region has the DNA TGTGCCAGCTTTGGGACTAGCGGCCAAGAGACCCAGTACTTC.

The chain couples TRBV5-4 to TRBJ1-1; D remains ambiguous. Germline CDR1 reads SGHNT; CDR2 reads YYREEE (reference sequence). The CDR3 consists of 12 residues. The V end lost 2 bases, the J end lost 5 bases, and 7 bases lay between the germline ends. The DNA for the CDR3 is TGTGCCAGCAGCTTTGAGGGTACTGAAGCTTTCTTT. Encoded protein: CASSFEGTEAFF.

The chain joins TRBV19 to TRBJ1-1; 11 positions agree with TRBD1. The CDR3 length is 13 residues. Trimming took 5 bases from V and 8 from J; bases not matched to a gene: 4. Germline V gene sequence: CDR1 LNHDA, CDR2 SQIVND (reference sequence). The CDR3 protein is CASSGTGGGEAFF. DNA for the CDR3: TGTGCCAGTAGTGGGACAGGGGGGGGAGAAGCTTTCTTT. Together with reference TRBV19 and TRBJ1-1, the CDR3 gives the full variable domain: DGGITQSPKYLFRKEGQNVTLSCEQNLNHDAMYWYRQDPGQGLRLIYYSQIVNDFQKGDIAEGYSVSREKKESFPLTVTSAQKNPTAFYLCASSGTGGGEAFFGQGTRLTVV.